This entry lists 10 T cell receptor beta chains sequenced from one sample in a study of blood T cell repertoires in COVID-19. Generated by immunoSEQ multiplex PCR, the TCRdb table keeps only in-frame clones and is missing some. The table records around 200,000 clones, 80% to 90% of them present only once. The sample comprised peripheral blood. The receptors were gathered from a man in his forties or fifties with acute or convalescent COVID-19.

This clone was detected a few times. The chain has TRBV5-1 and TRBJ1-2; 8 bases map to TRBD1. The trim removed 3 bases at V and 1 base at J, leaving 5 bases unmatched. The CDR3 contains 15 residues. CDR1 and CDR2 from the germline V gene are SGHRS and YFSETQ. The CDR3 bases are TGCGCCAGCAGCTCCGGACAGGGAGATAACTATGGCTACACCTTC. This sequence encodes CASSSGQGDNYGYTF.

There are a few counts of this clone. The chain employs TRBV27 and TRBJ1-6; D gene unclear. There are 17 residues in the CDR3. From germline, CDR1 is MNHEY and CDR2 SMNVEV (reference sequence). Trimming removed 6 bases at V and 0 bases at J, with 15 bases between. Here the CDR3 DNA reads TGTGCCAGCAGCCAATTCTATCCTAGCTCCTATAATTCACCCCTCCACTTT. It is translated as CASSQFYPSSYNSPLHF.

V is TRBV18 and J is TRBJ2-1; 8 bases agree with TRBD1. Germline trimming cut 3 bases from V and 8 bases from J; bases unmatched to any gene: 15. The germline V gene has CDR1 KGHSH and CDR2 LQKENI. The CDR3 length is 17 residues. CDR3 sequence: CASSPLVPGQGTHEQFF. The CDR3, as DNA: TGTGCCAGCTCACCTTTAGTTCCTGGACAGGGCACCCATGAGCAGTTCTTC.

This rearrangement joins TRBV24-1 to TRBJ2-1, with D possibly being TRBD2 (5 bases). Trimming pared 9 bases from V and 6 bases from J, leaving 11 bases between. This CDR3 has 12 amino acids. Germline CDR1 and CDR2: KGHDR and SFDVKD. The CDR3 DNA sequence: TGTGCCACCTCGGGGAGACGCAATGAGCAGTTCTTC. Its translation is CATSGRRNEQFF.

This clone appeared once. The chain couples TRBV14 to TRBJ2-2; TRBD1 matches at 7 bases. Losses at the gene ends were 5 bases for V and 2 bases for J; bases not matched to a gene: 5. Germline loops: CDR1 SGHDN, CDR2 FVKESK. The CDR3 is 15 amino acids. The CDR3 DNA reads as TGTGCCAGCAGCAACAGGGGATTAAACACCGGGGAGCTGTTTTTT. This sequence encodes CASSNRGLNTGELFF. The full variable domain, with the rest looked up from reference TRBV14 and TRBJ2-2, is EAGVTQFPSHSVIEKGQTVTLRCDPISGHDNLYWYRRVMGKEIKFLLHFVKESKQDESGMPNNRFLAERTGGTYSTLKVQPAELEDSGVYFCASSNRGLNTGELFFGEGSRLTVL.

The rearrangement joins TRBV18 to TRBJ1-6; D unresolved. V was cut by 0 bases and J by 7 bases, with 7 bases left in between. The length of the CDR3 is 14 residues. Germline V gene sequence: CDR1 KGHSH, CDR2 LQKENI. The CDR3 DNA follows: TGTGCCAGCTCACCACCGGCCGGGAATTCACCCCTCCACTTT. Translating it yields CASSPPAGNSPLHF.

The genes are TRBV12-3 or TRBV12-4 and TRBJ1-1; possibly TRBD1 for D (5 bases). Between the trimmed V and J ends, which lost 11 bases and 0 bases, there was a span of 10 bases. This CDR3 has 12 residues. Here the CDR3 reads CALGRLNTEAFF. CDR3 coding DNA: TGTGCCTTGGGGCGATTGAACACTGAAGCTTTCTTT.

The V and J genes are TRBV25-1 and TRBJ1-6; 10 positions agree with TRBD1. Germline assignment: CDR1 MGHDK and CDR2 SYGVNS. The length of the CDR3 is 15 residues. V lost 5 bases, J lost 9 bases, and 7 bases stayed unmatched. The CDR3 region has the DNA TGTGCCAGCAGTCCCGGGACAGGGGATGTTTCACCCCTCCACTTT. Translated, it gives CASSPGTGDVSPLHF.

This chain joins TRBV30 and TRBJ1-2; TRBD1 matches at 8 bases. The CDR3 length is 17 residues. Germline V lookup: CDR1 GTSNPN, CDR2 SVGIG (reference sequence). V was clipped by 0 bases and J by 7 bases; unmatched bases: 16. The DNA for the CDR3 is TGTGCCTGGAGTGTACCCTTTTTTCGTGGACAGGGTTTTGGCTACACCTTC. Amino acid sequence: CAWSVPFFRGQGFGYTF. Based on the CDR3 plus reference TRBV30 and TRBJ1-2, the full variable domain is SQTIHQWPATLVQPVGSPLSLECTVEGTSNPNLYWYRQAAGRGLQLLFYSVGIGQISSEVPQNLSASRPQDRQFILSSKKLLLSDSGFYLCAWSVPFFRGQGFGYTFGSGTRLTVV.

CDR3 nucleotides: TGTGCCAGCAGCCGAGAACCGGGACTCTCTGGAAACACCATATATTTT. It codes for CASSREPGLSGNTIYF. The chain carries TRBV27 and TRBJ1-3; a weak D match, TRBD1 (5 bases). Per the germline V gene, CDR1 is MNHEY and CDR2 is SMNVEV (reference sequence). Trimming removed 6 bases at V and 0 bases at J, with 15 bases between. The CDR3 sequence is 16 residues long.